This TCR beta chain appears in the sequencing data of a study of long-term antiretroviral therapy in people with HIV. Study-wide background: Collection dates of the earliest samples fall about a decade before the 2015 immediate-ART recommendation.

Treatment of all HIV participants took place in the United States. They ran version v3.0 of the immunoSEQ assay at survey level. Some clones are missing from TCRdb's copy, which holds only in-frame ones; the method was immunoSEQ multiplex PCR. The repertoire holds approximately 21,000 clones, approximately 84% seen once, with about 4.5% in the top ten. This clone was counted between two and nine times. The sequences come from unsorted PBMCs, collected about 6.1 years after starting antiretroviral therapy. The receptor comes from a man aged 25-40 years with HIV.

The CDR3 DNA reads TGTGCCAGCAGCTTAACGGGATCTGGGGCCAACGTCCTGACTTTC. Translation: CASSLTGSGANVLTF. J is TRBJ2-6 and V is TRBV5-6, with TRBD2 as a possible D gene (5 bases). The CDR3 runs 15 residues. Trimming took 2 bases from V and 1 from J, leaving 7 bases between them. The V gene's germline CDR1 is SGHDT and CDR2 YYEEEE.